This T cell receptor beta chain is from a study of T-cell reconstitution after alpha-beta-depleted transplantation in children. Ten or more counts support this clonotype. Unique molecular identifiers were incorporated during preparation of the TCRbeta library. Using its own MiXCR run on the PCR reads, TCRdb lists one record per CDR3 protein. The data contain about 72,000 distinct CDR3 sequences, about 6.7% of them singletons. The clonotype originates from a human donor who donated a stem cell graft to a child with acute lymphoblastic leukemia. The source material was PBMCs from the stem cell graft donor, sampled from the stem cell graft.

CDR3 amino acids: CSATGAATQYF. In DNA, the CDR3 is TGCAGTGCTACGGGAGCGGCGACCCAGTACTTC. The genes are TRBV20-1 and TRBJ2-5; TRBD2 might be the D (6 bases). This CDR3 contains 11 residues. V was cut by 4 bases and J by 7 bases, with 10 bases left in between. Germline loops: CDR1 DFQATT, CDR2 SNEGSKA (reference sequence).